The entry that follows covers one TCR beta chain sequence. These data originate in a study of blood T cell repertoires in COVID-19. Seattle patient enrollment occurred during active infection, with longitudinal follow-up thereafter. The CDR3 has 15 amino acids. The V gene lost 7 bases and the J gene lost 5 bases, with 15 bases spanning the gap. From germline, CDR1 is SGHAT and CDR2 FQNNGV. In the study's own analysis: From reference gene primer amplification, estimates of nucleated cell counts were derived. TCRdb's copy holds only in-frame clones and misses some; the assay was immunoSEQ multiplex PCR. Clone size and the V and J calls come from that table; the DNA yielded D and trimming. The data contain 150,000 to 200,000 clones, 82% of them singletons.

The receptor's source is a woman aged 60-70 years with COVID-19, enrolled during active disease. The source material was peripheral blood. V gene TRBV11-2 combines with J gene TRBJ1-6; D not certain. The CDR3 DNA follows: TGTGCCAGCACGCTGGCGGGGAGGGATAATTCACCCCTCCACTTT. Translating it yields CASTLAGRDNSPLHF.